This T cell receptor beta chain appears in the sequencing data of a study of OX40 agonist ivuxolimab in advanced cancers. About the research overall: People in dose escalation had one of these cancers: hepatocellular carcinoma, melanoma, renal cell or head and neck cancer. Among those enrolled, mean age was 60 years (range about 23 to 85) and approximately 80% were male.

The V gene lost 1 base and the J gene lost 2 bases, with 10 bases spanning the gap. CDR1 and CDR2 (germline): SGDLS, YYNGEE. The CDR3 has 14 residues. Sequenced by immunoSEQ multiplex PCR; TCRdb stores in-frame clones only, minus some. The data show about 58,000 clones, about four fifths seen once. The V gene is TRBV9, the J gene TRBJ2-7, with D unclear. The origin of this receptor is an adult with an advanced solid tumor such as melanoma, head and neck, liver or kidney cancer. Sequencing used CD4+ or CD8+ T cells sorted from blood, obtained in a trial of the OX40 agonist ivuxolimab. CDR3 region: CASSVNTAPYEQYF. In DNA form, the CDR3 reads TGTGCCAGCAGCGTAAATACAGCCCCCTACGAGCAGTACTTC.